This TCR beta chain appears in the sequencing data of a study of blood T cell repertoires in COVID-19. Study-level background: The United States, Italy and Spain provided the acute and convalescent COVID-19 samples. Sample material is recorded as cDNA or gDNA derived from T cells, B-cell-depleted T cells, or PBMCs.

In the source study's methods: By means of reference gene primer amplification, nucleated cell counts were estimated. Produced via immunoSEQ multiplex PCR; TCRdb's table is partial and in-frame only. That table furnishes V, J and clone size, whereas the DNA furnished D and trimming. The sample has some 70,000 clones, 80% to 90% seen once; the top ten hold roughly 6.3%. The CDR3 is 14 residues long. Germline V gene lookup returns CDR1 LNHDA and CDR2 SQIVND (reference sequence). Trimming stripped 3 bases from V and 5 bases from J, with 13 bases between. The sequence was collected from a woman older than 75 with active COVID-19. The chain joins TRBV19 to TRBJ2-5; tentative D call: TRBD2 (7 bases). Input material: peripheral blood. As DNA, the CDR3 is TGTGCCAGTAGTATTGGGGGGGCCGGGGAGACCCAGTACTTC. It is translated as CASSIGGAGETQYF.